These 16 T cell receptor beta chains were sequenced from one sample in a study of PD-L1 blockade in urothelial cancer. TCRdb keeps only in-frame clones here, not all; method: immunoSEQ multiplex PCR. Seen here are some 20,000 clones, 88% observed once, and the top ten hold 3.7%. This material consisted of PBMCs, taken around atezolizumab (anti-PD-L1) treatment. All receptors derive from a man between 50 and 59 years old with urothelial cancer.

This clone has more than one count but fewer than ten. The gene calls are TRBV7-3 and TRBJ2-7, with D uncertain. CDR3 length: 14 residues. Trimming removed 0 bases at V and 2 bases at J, with 8 bases between. Germline CDR1 SGHTA, CDR2 FQGTGA. The DNA of the CDR3 is TGTGCCAGCAGCTTAACACCAAGCCCCTACGAGCAGTACTTC. Amino acid sequence: CASSLTPSPYEQYF.

Of note for this clone: Sequence at one end of the junction differs from germline and may be a read error. V and J are TRBV7-7 and TRBJ2-5, with a tentative D call TRBD2 (6 bases). CDR1 SSHAT and CDR2 FNYEAQ come from the germline V gene (reference sequence). This CDR3 comprises 15 residues. The CDR3 nucleotides read TGTGCTAGCAGTGCGGACGGAGGTAGCGGAGAGACCCAGTACTTC. This codes for CASSADGGSGETQYF.

The chain uses TRBV10-3 and TRBJ2-7; 7 positions agree with TRBD1. J lost 5 bases, V lost 2 bases, and 6 bases had no gene match. Germline CDR1 reads ENHRY; CDR2 reads SYGVKD. The CDR3 has 14 amino acids. The CDR3 DNA reads TGTGCCATCAGTGAGGTCGACAGGGTCGACGAGCAGTACTTC. Translated, it gives CAISEVDRVDEQYF.

The rearrangement joins TRBV9 to TRBJ1-4, with 7 bases identical to TRBD1. Germline CDR1 is SGDLS and CDR2 is YYNGEE. The trim removed 3 bases at V and 2 bases at J, leaving 1 base unmatched. This CDR3 is built from 14 residues. The CDR3 region has the DNA TGTGCCAGCAGCGCGACAGGGACTAATGAAAAACTGTTTTTT. It encodes CASSATGTNEKLFF. Drawing the rest from reference TRBV9 and TRBJ1-4, the complete variable domain is DSGVTQTPKHLITATGQRVTLRCSPRSGDLSVYWYQQSLDQGLQFLIQYYNGEERAKGNILERFSAQQFPDLHSELNLSSLELGDSALYFCASSATGTNEKLFFGSGTQLSVL.

J is TRBJ1-4 and V is TRBV14; 9 nucleotides align to TRBD1. The germline V gene has CDR1 SGHDN and CDR2 FVKESK. There are 16 residues in the CDR3. J was trimmed by 5 bases and V by 1 base; bases with no gene match: 5. CDR3 loop: CASSQGGTGMNEKLFF. DNA of the CDR3: TGTGCCAGCAGCCAAGGCGGGACAGGGATGAATGAAAAACTGTTTTTT. Filled out from reference TRBV14 and TRBJ1-4, the complete variable domain reads EAGVTQFPSHSVIEKGQTVTLRCDPISGHDNLYWYRRVMGKEIKFLLHFVKESKQDESGMPNNRFLAERTGGTYSTLKVQPAELEDSGVYFCASSQGGTGMNEKLFFGSGTQLSVL.

The genes are TRBV5-5 and TRBJ1-1; D remains ambiguous. Germline V lookup: CDR1 SGHKS, CDR2 YYEKEE (reference sequence). The CDR3 sequence is 15 residues long. V lost 0 bases, J lost 0 bases, and 9 bases lay in between. CDR3 DNA: TGTGCCAGCAGCTTGGTCGCGGGGATGAACACTGAAGCTTTCTTT. Protein: CASSLVAGMNTEAFF.

The CDR3 coding sequence is TGCGCCAGCACCTCAGAGAACAGAATGGATTCACCCCTCCACTTT. Its translation: CASTSENRMDSPLHF. This rearrangement joins TRBV5-1 to TRBJ1-6; D is unresolved. This CDR3 contains 15 residues. V was cut by 6 bases and J by 8 bases, with 18 bases left in between. Germline assignment: CDR1 SGHRS and CDR2 YFSETQ.

The chain uses TRBV6-1 and TRBJ2-7, with TRBD1 identical over 9 bases. Looked up from germline, CDR1 is MNHNS and CDR2 is SASEGT. J was trimmed by 0 bases and V by 6 bases; bases with no gene match: 6. This CDR3 has 15 residues. The CDR3 loop reads CASRYRGPLSYEQYF. The CDR3 region has the DNA TGTGCCAGCAGGTACAGGGGGCCCCTCTCCTACGAGCAGTACTTC.

The rearrangement uses TRBV2 and TRBJ2-1; 7 bases agree with TRBD2. Germline loops: CDR1 SNHLY, CDR2 FYNNEI. The CDR3 totals 16 residues. V lost 10 bases, J lost 5 bases, and 17 bases stayed unmatched. The DNA of the CDR3 is TGTGCCAAGGTTCTGGGGGGGTATTCTCCTAACAATGAGCAGTTCTTC. It codes for CAKVLGGYSPNNEQFF.

This chain joins TRBV18 and TRBJ1-6, with D possibly TRBD1 on 6 matching bases. The germline V and J ends were trimmed by 6 bases and 0 bases, with 15 bases remaining between them. This CDR3 is built from 17 residues. Germline V CDR1 and CDR2: KGHSH, LQKENI. CDR3: CASSEKGEYSYNSPLHF. CDR3 DNA: TGTGCCAGCTCCGAGAAGGGGGAATACTCCTATAATTCACCCCTCCACTTT.

The rearrangement joins TRBV7-8 to TRBJ1-3; a weak D match, TRBD1 (6 bases). This CDR3 has 18 residues. Germline CDR1 SGHVS, CDR2 FQNEAQ. V lost 2 bases and J 0 bases, leaving 17 bases between the germline ends. CDR3 nucleotides: TGTGCCAGCAGCTTATGGGGGGGGCGGGCCTACTCTGGAAACACCATATATTTT. It yields the protein CASSLWGGRAYSGNTIYF.

This chain links TRBV11-2 with TRBJ1-4; D is possibly TRBD1 (6 bases). V was shortened by 4 bases and J by 5 bases, with 17 bases between the two germline ends. This CDR3 is 16 amino acids long. CDR1 is SGHAT, CDR2 FQNNGV, per germline. The CDR3 reads CASSSLWNRANEKLFF. The CDR3 DNA is TGTGCCAGCAGCTCCCTGTGGAACAGGGCAAATGAAAAACTGTTTTTT.

V is TRBV30 and J is TRBJ2-3; the match to TRBD2 covers 7 bases. Unmatched junction bases numbered 10, after V lost 4 bases and J lost 0 bases. The CDR3 runs to 16 residues. From germline, CDR1 is GTSNPN and CDR2 SVGIG (reference sequence). CDR3 in DNA: TGTGCCTGGAATTACCGAAGGGGACTAAGCACAGATACGCAGTATTTT. It is translated as CAWNYRRGLSTDTQYF.

This clone was recorded once. The genes are TRBV5-8 and TRBJ2-7, with D hard to call. The germline CDR1 and CDR2 sequences are SGHTS and YDEGEE. V was cut by 0 bases and J by 6 bases, with 10 bases left in between. The CDR3 is 13 residues long. The CDR3 loop is CASSLVGTGEQYF. The CDR3 DNA is TGTGCCAGCAGCTTGGTGGGCACCGGCGAGCAGTACTTC. Complete variable domain (other parts from reference TRBV5-8 and TRBJ2-7): EAGVTQSPTHLIKTRGQQATLRCSPISGHTSVYWYQQALGLGLQFLLWYDEGEERNRGNFPPRFSGRQFPNYSSELNVNALELEDSALYLCASSLVGTGEQYFGPGTRLTVT.

The rearrangement links TRBV28 to TRBJ2-2; 7 bases are shared with TRBD2. This CDR3 spans 14 amino acids. V shed 11 bases and J 0 bases; nucleotides not matched to a gene: 6. Germline V gene sequence: CDR1 MDHEN, CDR2 SYDVKM. The CDR3 region is CAGMGGANTGELFF. CDR3 sequence (DNA): TGTGCCGGGATGGGGGGGGCGAACACCGGGGAGCTGTTTTTT.

The chain links TRBV6-4 to TRBJ2-1; tentatively, D is TRBD2 (5 bases). This CDR3 has 14 residues. Trimming left V 4 bases short and J 10 bases short, with 17 bases between. Germline-derived CDR1 and CDR2 are MRHNA and SNTAGT. The CDR3 is CASSVGRDNGEQFF. CDR3 sequence (DNA): TGTGCCAGCAGTGTCGGACGGGATAACGGGGAGCAGTTCTTC.